The source of this T cell receptor beta chain is a study of T cell responses to AZD1222 COVID-19 vaccine. Study conclusions and caveats: Spike-specific TCR breadth and depth went up after people got two AZD1222 doses. Seropositive status at baseline applied to only five to seven AZD1222 recipients.

The table came from immunoSEQ multiplex PCR; TCRdb's copy has only in-frame clones and leaves some out. Seen here are roughly 140,000 clones, over 90% observed once, and the top ten hold approximately 1.5%. Regarding this clone: Its matching antigen is unknown.

V was clipped by 5 bases and J by 7 bases, with 12 bases between them. This CDR3 is built from 14 residues. In germline, CDR1 is LNHNV, CDR2 YYDKDF (reference sequence). Timing groups of about 4 and about 12 weeks for second doses were pooled. This TCR was sampled from an adult who received the AZD1222 COVID-19 vaccine. The specimen was peripheral blood, collected 28 days after the second AZD1222 dose. This chain links TRBV15 with TRBJ1-6, with D uncertain. CDR3 amino acids: CATSSLTRNSPLHF. The CDR3 DNA sequence: TGTGCCACCAGCTCCCTGACCCGGAATTCACCCCTCCACTTT.